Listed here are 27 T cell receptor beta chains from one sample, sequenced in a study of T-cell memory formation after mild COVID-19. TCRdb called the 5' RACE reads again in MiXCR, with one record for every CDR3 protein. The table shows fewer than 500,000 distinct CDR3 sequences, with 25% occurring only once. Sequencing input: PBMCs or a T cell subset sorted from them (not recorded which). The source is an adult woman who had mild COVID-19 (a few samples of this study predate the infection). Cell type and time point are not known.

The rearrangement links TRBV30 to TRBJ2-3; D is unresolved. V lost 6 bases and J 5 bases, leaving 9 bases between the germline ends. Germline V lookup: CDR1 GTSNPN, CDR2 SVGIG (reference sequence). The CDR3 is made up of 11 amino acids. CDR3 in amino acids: CACELVDTQYF. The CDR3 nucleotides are TGTGCCTGCGAATTAGTAGATACGCAGTATTTT.

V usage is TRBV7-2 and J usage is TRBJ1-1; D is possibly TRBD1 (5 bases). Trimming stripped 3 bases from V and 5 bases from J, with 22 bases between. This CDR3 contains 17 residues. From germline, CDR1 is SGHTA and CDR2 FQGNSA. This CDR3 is CASSFYFDKQGRTEAFF. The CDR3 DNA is TGTGCCAGCAGCTTCTACTTCGACAAGCAGGGCAGAACTGAAGCTTTCTTT.

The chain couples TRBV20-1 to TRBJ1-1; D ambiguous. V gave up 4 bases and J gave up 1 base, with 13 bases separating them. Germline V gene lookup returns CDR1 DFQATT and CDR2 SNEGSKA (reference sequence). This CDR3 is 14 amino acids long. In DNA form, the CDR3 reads TGCAGTGCTAAGCAGAGCTGGTCGAACACTGAAGCTTTCTTT. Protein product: CSAKQSWSNTEAFF.

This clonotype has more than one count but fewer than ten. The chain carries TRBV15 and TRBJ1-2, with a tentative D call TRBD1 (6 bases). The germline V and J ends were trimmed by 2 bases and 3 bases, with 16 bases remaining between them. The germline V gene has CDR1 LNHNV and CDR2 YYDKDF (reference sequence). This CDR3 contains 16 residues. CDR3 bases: TGTGCCACCAGCAGAACGGAACTGGACAGCGACTATGGCTACACCTTC. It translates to CATSRTELDSDYGYTF.

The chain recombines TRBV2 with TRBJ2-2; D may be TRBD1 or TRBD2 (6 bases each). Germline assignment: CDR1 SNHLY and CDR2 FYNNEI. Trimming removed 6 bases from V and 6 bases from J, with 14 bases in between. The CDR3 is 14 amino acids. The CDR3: CASRRDTSPGELFF. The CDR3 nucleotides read TGTGCCAGCAGGCGGGACACCTCCCCCGGGGAGCTGTTTTTT. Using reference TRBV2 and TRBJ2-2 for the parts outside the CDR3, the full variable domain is EPEVTQTPSHQVTQMGQEVILRCVPISNHLYFYWYRQILGQKVEFLVSFYNNEISEKSEIFDDQFSVERPDGSNFTLKIRSTKLEDSAMYFCASRRDTSPGELFFGEGSRLTVL.

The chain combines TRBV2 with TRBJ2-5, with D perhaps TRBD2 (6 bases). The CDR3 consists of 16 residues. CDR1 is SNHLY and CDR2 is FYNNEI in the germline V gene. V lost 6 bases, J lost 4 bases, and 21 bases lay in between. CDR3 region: CASRRGSWGGRETQYF. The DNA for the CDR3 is TGTGCCAGCAGGCGGGGTAGTTGGGGCGGCCGAGAGACCCAGTACTTC. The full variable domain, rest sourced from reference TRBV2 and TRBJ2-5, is EPEVTQTPSHQVTQMGQEVILRCVPISNHLYFYWYRQILGQKVEFLVSFYNNEISEKSEIFDDQFSVERPDGSNFTLKIRSTKLEDSAMYFCASRRGSWGGRETQYFGPGTRLLVL.

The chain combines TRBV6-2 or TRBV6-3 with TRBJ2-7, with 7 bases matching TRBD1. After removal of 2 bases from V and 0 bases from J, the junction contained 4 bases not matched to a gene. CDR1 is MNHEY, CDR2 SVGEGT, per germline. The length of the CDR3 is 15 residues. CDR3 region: CASSYLRGLSYEQYF. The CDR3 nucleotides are TGTGCCAGCAGTTACCTGAGGGGGCTCTCCTACGAGCAGTACTTC.

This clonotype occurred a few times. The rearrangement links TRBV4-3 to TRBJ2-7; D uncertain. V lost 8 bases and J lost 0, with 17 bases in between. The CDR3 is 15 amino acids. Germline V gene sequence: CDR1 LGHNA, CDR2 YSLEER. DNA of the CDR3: TGCGCCAGCCGAAGAAAGGCGGAGTTCTCCTACGAGCAGTACTTC. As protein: CASRRKAEFSYEQYF.

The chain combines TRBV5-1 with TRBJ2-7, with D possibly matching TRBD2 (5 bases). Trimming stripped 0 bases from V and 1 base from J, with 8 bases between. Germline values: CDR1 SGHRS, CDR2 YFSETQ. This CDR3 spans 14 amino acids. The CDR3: CASSLASHSYEQYF. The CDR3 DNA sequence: TGCGCCAGCAGCTTGGCTAGCCATTCCTACGAGCAGTACTTC.

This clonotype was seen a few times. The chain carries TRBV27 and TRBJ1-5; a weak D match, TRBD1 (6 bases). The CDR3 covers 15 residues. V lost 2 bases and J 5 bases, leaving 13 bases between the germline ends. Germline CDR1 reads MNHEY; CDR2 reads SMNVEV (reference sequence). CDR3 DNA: TGTGCCAGCAGTTTACACAGGGCAGGTTATCAGCCCCAGCATTTT. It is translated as CASSLHRAGYQPQHF.

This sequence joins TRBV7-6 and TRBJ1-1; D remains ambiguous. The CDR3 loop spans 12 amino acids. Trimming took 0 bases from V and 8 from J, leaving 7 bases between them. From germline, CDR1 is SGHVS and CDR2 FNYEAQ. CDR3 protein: CASSLAGGEAFF. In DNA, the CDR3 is TGTGCCAGCAGCTTAGCTGGAGGGGAAGCTTTCTTT.

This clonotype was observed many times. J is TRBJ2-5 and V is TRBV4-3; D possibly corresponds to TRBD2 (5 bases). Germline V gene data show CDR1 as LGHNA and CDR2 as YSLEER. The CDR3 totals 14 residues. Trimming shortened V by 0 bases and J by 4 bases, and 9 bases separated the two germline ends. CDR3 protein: CASSQEIGRETQYF. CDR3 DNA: TGCGCCAGCAGCCAAGAAATTGGGAGAGAGACCCAGTACTTC.

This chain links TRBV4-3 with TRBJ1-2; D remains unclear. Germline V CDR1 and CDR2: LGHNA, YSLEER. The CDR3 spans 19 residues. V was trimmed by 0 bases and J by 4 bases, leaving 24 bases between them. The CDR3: CASSQERYGVRKRGYGYTF. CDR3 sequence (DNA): TGCGCCAGCAGCCAAGAACGATATGGGGTCAGGAAGAGAGGCTATGGCTACACCTTC.

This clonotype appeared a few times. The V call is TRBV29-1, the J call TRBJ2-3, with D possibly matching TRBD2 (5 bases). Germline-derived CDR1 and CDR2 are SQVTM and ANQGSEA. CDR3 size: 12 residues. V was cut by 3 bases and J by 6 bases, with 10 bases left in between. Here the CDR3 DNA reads TGCAGCGTTGAGGAGGCGAGCGATACGCAGTATTTT. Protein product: CSVEEASDTQYF.

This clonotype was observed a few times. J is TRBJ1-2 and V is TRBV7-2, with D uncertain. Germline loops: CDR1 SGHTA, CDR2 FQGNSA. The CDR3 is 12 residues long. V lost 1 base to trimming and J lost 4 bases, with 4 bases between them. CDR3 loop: CASSLVTYGYTF. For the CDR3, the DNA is TGTGCCAGCAGCTTAGTTACCTATGGCTACACCTTC. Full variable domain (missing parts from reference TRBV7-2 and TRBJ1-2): GAGVSQSPSNKVTEKGKDVELRCDPISGHTALYWYRQSLGQGLEFLIYFQGNSAPDKSGLPSDRFSAERTGGSVSTLTIQRTQQEDSAVYLCASSLVTYGYTFGSGTRLTVV.

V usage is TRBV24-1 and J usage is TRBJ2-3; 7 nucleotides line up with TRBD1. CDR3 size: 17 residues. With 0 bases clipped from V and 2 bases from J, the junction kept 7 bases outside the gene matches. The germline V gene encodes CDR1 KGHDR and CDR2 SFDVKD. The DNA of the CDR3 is TGTGCCACCAGTGATTTGACCACAGGGGCTAACACAGATACGCAGTATTTT. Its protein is CATSDLTTGANTDTQYF.

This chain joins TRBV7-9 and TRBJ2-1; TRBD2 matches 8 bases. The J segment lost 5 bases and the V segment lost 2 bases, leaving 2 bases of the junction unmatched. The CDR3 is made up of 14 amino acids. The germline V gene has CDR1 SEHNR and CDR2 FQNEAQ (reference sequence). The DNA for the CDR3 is TGTGCCAGCAGCTTATTAGCGGGGAACAATGAGCAGTTCTTC. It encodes CASSLLAGNNEQFF.

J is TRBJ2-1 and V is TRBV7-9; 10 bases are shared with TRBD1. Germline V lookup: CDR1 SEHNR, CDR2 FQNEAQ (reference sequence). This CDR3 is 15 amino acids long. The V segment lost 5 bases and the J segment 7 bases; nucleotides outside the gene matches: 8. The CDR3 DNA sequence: TGTGCCAGCAGCGCCGGACAGGGGGAACGGAATGAGCAGTTCTTC. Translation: CASSAGQGERNEQFF.

The CDR3 DNA reads TGCGCCAGCAGCTTCTCTGACAGTAACACCGGGGAGCTGTTTTTT. Residues: CASSFSDSNTGELFF. V usage is TRBV5-1 and J usage is TRBJ2-2; D might be TRBD1 (5 bases). The V and J ends lost 2 bases and 2 bases respectively, with 10 bases between them. The length of the CDR3 is 15 residues. The germline gives CDR1 SGHRS, CDR2 YFSETQ.

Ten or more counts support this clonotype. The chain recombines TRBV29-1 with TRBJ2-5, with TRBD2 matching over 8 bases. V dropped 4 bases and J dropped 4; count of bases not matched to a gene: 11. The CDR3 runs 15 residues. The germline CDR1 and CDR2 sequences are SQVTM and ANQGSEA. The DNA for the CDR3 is TGCAGCGTTGCGCCGGGAGGGTTGTATGGAGAGACCCAGTACTTC. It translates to CSVAPGGLYGETQYF.

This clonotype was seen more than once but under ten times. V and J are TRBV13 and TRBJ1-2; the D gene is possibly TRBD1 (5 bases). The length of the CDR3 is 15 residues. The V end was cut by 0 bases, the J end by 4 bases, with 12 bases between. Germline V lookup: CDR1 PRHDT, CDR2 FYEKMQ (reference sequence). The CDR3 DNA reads TGTGCCAGCAGCTTAGGGGGCGGGGGAGCCTATGGCTACACCTTC. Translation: CASSLGGGGAYGYTF.

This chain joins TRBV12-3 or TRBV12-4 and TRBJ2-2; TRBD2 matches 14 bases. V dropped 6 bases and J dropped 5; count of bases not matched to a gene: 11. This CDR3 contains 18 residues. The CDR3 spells CASSLGLAGATWTGELFF. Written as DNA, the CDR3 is TGTGCCAGCAGCCTGGGACTAGCGGGGGCTACGTGGACCGGGGAGCTGTTTTTT.

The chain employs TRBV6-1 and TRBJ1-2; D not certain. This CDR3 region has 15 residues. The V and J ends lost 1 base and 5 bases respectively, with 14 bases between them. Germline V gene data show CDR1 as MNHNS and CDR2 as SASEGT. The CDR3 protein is CASSEGRGWGYGYTF. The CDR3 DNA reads TGTGCCAGCAGTGAAGGACGAGGGTGGGGTTATGGCTACACCTTC.

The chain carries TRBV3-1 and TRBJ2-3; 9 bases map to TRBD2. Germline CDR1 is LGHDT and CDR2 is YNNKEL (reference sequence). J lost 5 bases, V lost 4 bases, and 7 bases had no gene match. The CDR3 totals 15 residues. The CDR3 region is CASSLGRGGGDTQYF. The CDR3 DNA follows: TGTGCCAGCAGCCTCGGGCGGGGGGGCGGAGATACGCAGTATTTT.

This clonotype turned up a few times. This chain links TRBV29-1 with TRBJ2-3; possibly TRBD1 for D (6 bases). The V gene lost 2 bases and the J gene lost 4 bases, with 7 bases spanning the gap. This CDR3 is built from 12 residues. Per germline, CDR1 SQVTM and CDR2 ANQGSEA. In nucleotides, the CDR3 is TGCAGCGTTGAATGGGGGCCAGATACGCAGTATTTT. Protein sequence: CSVEWGPDTQYF.

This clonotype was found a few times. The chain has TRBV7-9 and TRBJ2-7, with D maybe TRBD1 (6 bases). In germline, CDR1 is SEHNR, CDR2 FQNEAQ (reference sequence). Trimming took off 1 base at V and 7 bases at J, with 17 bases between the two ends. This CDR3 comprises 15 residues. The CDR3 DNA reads TGTGCCAGCAGCTTAGAAGGGGGTCCTACTTGGGAGCAGTACTTC. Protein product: CASSLEGGPTWEQYF.

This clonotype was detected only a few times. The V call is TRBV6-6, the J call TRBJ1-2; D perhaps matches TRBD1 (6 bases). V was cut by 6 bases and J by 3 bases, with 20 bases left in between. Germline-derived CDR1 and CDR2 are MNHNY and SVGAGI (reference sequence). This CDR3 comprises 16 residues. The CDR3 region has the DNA TGTGCCAGCAGCTCTCCCCTTGGGGGCGCGTACTATGGCTACACCTTC. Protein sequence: CASSSPLGGAYYGYTF.